A single sample is the source of the 6 T cell receptor beta chains below, sequenced in a study of cytomegalovirus exposure and HLA in healthy donors. The PCR was carried out with 60 Vbeta primers and 13 Jbeta primers. Assay: immunoSEQ multiplex PCR; the TCRdb copy retains only in-frame clones and omits some. The sample records approximately 140,000 clones, 70% to 80% being singletons. Sequencing was done on a sample of PBMCs. The receptors shown here come from a woman aged 50 to 60 in good health and CMV-seronegative.

The CDR3 is CASSLGTGSYQPQHF. In nucleotides, the CDR3 is TGTGCCAGCAGTTTAGGGACAGGGAGTTATCAGCCCCAGCATTTT. This rearrangement joins TRBV28 to TRBJ1-5; 9 positions match TRBD1. V lost 2 bases and J lost 5; bases outside the gene matches: 4. Per germline, CDR1 MDHEN and CDR2 SYDVKM. The CDR3 loop spans 15 amino acids.

This clone was found a few times. The V call is TRBV5-6, the J call TRBJ1-1; D gene ambiguous. V was cut by 1 base and J by 3 bases, with 4 bases left in between. Germline V gene sequence: CDR1 SGHDT, CDR2 YYEEEE. The CDR3 contains 12 residues. The CDR3 DNA is TGTGCCAGCAGCTTGTTCGACACTGAAGCTTTCTTT. Its translation: CASSLFDTEAFF. Full variable domain (outside the CDR3, taken from reference TRBV5-6 and TRBJ1-1): DAGVTQSPTHLIKTRGQQVTLRCSPKSGHDTVSWYQQALGQGPQFIFQYYEEEERQRGNFPDRFSGHQFPNYSSELNVNALLLGDSALYLCASSLFDTEAFFGQGTRLTVV.

The chain has TRBV5-4 and TRBJ2-5, with 8 nucleotides matching TRBD1. The CDR3 sequence is 14 residues long. Germline CDR1 is SGHNT and CDR2 is YYREEE (reference sequence). V was pared by 7 bases and J by 4 bases, with 9 bases of the junction left unmatched. The CDR3 sequence: CASGSQGVGETQYF. The CDR3, as DNA: TGTGCCAGCGGATCACAGGGGGTTGGAGAGACCCAGTACTTC.

This clone was detected only a few times. The junction departs from germline at one end; a sequencing error may be responsible. The chain combines TRBV2 with TRBJ2-5; TRBD1 agrees at 7 bases. The CDR3 length is 15 residues. Germline V CDR1 and CDR2: SNHLY, FYNNEI. CDR3 DNA: TGTGCCAGCAGTGAAATGGGACAGTCTCAAGGGACCCAGTACTTC. It encodes CASSEMGQSQGTQYF.

This clone was detected once. The rearrangement links TRBV6-1 to TRBJ1-1, with 9 bases lining up with TRBD1. The CDR3 runs to 15 residues. Germline loops: CDR1 MNHNS, CDR2 SASEGT. The V segment lost 2 bases and the J segment 3 bases; nucleotides outside the gene matches: 4. CDR3 nucleotide sequence: TGTGCCAGCAGTGAACTCGGGACAGGGTACACTGAAGCTTTCTTT. Translation: CASSELGTGYTEAFF.

The CDR3 region has the DNA TGCGCCAGCAGCTTCTGGGGGGGGATGGAGACCCAGTACTTC. This translates into CASSFWGGMETQYF. The genes are TRBV5-1 and TRBJ2-5, with 7 bases fitting TRBD2. V dropped 2 bases and J dropped 5; count of bases not matched to a gene: 6. This CDR3 has 14 residues. Germline CDR1 SGHRS, CDR2 YFSETQ.